The source of this TCR beta chain is a study of beta chain features in type 1 diabetes. Of note for this clone: Its antigen is unknown.

Expressed TCRB transcripts were sequenced because the isolated RNA had all been reverse transcribed beforehand. Measured with immunoSEQ multiplex PCR; TCRdb has only the in-frame clones, and not every one. Among about 240,000 clones listed, around 26% were seen once. It was via CD45RO/CCR7/CD25/CD127/CD95/CD27 that CD4+ naive, central memory, regulatory and stem cell-like memory cells were sorted. In all sorted populations, purity surpassed 95%. General study findings and limits: Moderately but significantly shorter TCRB CDR3s were found in Type 1 diabetes patients in all four CD4+ subsets. Patients' naive, central memory and regulatory TCRB repertoires appeared more alike than those of healthy donors.

Germline V gives CDR1 SGHDN, CDR2 FVKESK. The V end was cut by 4 bases, the J end by 5 bases, with 11 bases between. The CDR3 has 13 residues. This clonotype originated in a man between 25 and 39 years old in good health. The source material was central memory CD4+ T cells from blood. V usage is TRBV14 and J usage is TRBJ1-1; D possibly corresponds to TRBD1 (6 bases). The CDR3 region is CASSPSGATEAFF. The CDR3 DNA follows: TGTGCCAGCAGCCCCTCAGGGGCTACTGAAGCTTTCTTT.